The 20 T cell receptor beta chains below were found in one sample sequenced in a study of cytomegalovirus exposure and HLA in healthy donors. The PCR was carried out with 60 Vbeta primers and 13 Jbeta primers. The protocol was immunoSEQ multiplex PCR, while the TCRdb copy is restricted to in-frame clones and leaves out a portion. The sample yields under 200,000 clones, about 59% seen once. Sequencing was performed on PBMCs. The receptor set was obtained from a man aged 35-49 years in good health and CMV-seronegative.

A few counts support this clone. The rearrangement joins TRBV6-5 to TRBJ2-1, with a tentative D call TRBD1 (6 bases). The CDR3 extends over 14 amino acids. The germline gives CDR1 MNHEY, CDR2 SVGAGI. The V and J ends lost 6 bases and 0 bases respectively, with 9 bases between them. The CDR3 nucleotides are TGTGCCAGCAGCGACAGGAGCTCCTACAATGAGCAGTTCTTC. Translated, it gives CASSDRSSYNEQFF.

The chain joins TRBV5-1 to TRBJ2-5, with 8 bases fitting TRBD1. The CDR3 covers 14 residues. J was trimmed by 5 bases and V by 0 bases; bases with no gene match: 3. Germline V CDR1 and CDR2: SGHRS, YFSETQ. This CDR3 reads CASSLGQGRETQYF. Here the CDR3 DNA reads TGCGCCAGCAGCTTGGGACAGGGGCGCGAGACCCAGTACTTC.

The chain uses TRBV7-9 and TRBJ2-7; D perhaps matches TRBD1 (5 bases). Germline V lookup: CDR1 SEHNR, CDR2 FQNEAQ (reference sequence). This CDR3 contains 15 residues. V was clipped by 1 base and J by 1 base, with 11 bases between them. The CDR3 sequence is CASSLGTLISYEQYF. The CDR3 DNA is TGTGCCAGCAGCTTAGGGACACTCATTTCCTACGAGCAGTACTTC.

The genes are TRBV25-1 and TRBJ2-2; tentative D call: TRBD2 (5 bases). The CDR3 contains 15 residues. Germline V gene sequence: CDR1 MGHDK, CDR2 SYGVNS. V shed 4 bases and J shed 0 bases, with 9 bases lying between them. This CDR3 reads CASSGGFANTGELFF. The CDR3 region has the DNA TGTGCCAGCAGTGGAGGGTTCGCGAACACCGGGGAGCTGTTTTTT. Together with reference TRBV25-1 and TRBJ2-2, the CDR3 gives the full variable domain: EADIYQTPRYLVIGTGKKITLECSQTMGHDKMYWYQQDPGMELHLIHYSYGVNSTEKGDLSSESTVSRIRTEHFPLTLESARPSHTSQYLCASSGGFANTGELFFGEGSRLTVL.

The chain carries TRBV5-1 and TRBJ2-5; 13 bases match TRBD2. The length of the CDR3 is 16 residues. CDR1 is SGHRS, CDR2 YFSETQ, per germline. With 4 bases clipped from V and 3 bases from J, the junction kept 6 bases outside the gene matches. In DNA, the CDR3 is TGCGCCAGCAGCCCACGGACTAGCGGGGGAGAAGAGACCCAGTACTTC. Residues: CASSPRTSGGEETQYF.

Many counts were recorded for this clone. This chain links TRBV9 with TRBJ2-1, with a possible D match to TRBD2 (5 bases). Trimming removed 0 bases at V and 4 bases at J, with 11 bases between. The CDR3 totals 15 residues. Per the germline V gene, CDR1 is SGDLS and CDR2 is YYNGEE. For the CDR3, the DNA is TGTGCCAGCAGCGTAGAGGGCGGGTTTTACAATGAGCAGTTCTTC. The encoded protein is CASSVEGGFYNEQFF.

This clone has a single count. J is TRBJ1-2 and V is TRBV5-1, with 11 bases fitting TRBD1. The CDR3 is made up of 15 amino acids. V shed 2 bases and J 5 bases; nucleotides not matched to a gene: 5. From germline, CDR1 is SGHRS and CDR2 YFSETQ. Written as DNA, the CDR3 is TGCGCCAGCAGCTTCGATGGGACAGGGGGATATGGCTACACCTTC. This encodes CASSFDGTGGYGYTF.

The chain is built from TRBV4-3 and TRBJ1-6; D gene unclear. CDR1 and CDR2 (germline): LGHNA, YSLEER. The CDR3 totals 13 residues. Trimming took off 0 bases at V and 11 bases at J, with 8 bases between the two ends. CDR3 nucleotides: TGCGCCAGCAGCCAAGATTCCCAGACACCCCTCCACTTT. As protein: CASSQDSQTPLHF.

This clone has a handful of counts. V and J are TRBV7-9 and TRBJ2-7; unclear D gene. Germline V gene sequence: CDR1 SEHNR, CDR2 FQNEAQ (reference sequence). Trimming removed 6 bases from V and 0 bases from J, with 15 bases in between. The CDR3 runs 15 residues. The CDR3, as DNA: TGTGCCAGCAGATCTACCGGGTCCCCCTCCTACGAGCAGTACTTC. It specifies CASRSTGSPSYEQYF. The full variable domain, with the rest looked up from reference TRBV7-9 and TRBJ2-7, is DTGVSQNPRHKITKRGQNVTFRCDPISEHNRLYWYRQTLGQGPEFLTYFQNEAQLEKSRLLSDRFSAERPKGSFSTLEIQRTEQGDSAMYLCASRSTGSPSYEQYFGPGTRLTVT.

This rearrangement joins TRBV11-2 to TRBJ1-6, with D possibly TRBD1 on 6 matching bases. CDR3 length: 12 residues. The germline gives CDR1 SGHAT, CDR2 FQNNGV. Trimming stripped 6 bases from V and 11 bases from J, with 11 bases between. The CDR3 here is CASSLTGTPLHF. In nucleotides, the CDR3 is TGTGCCAGCAGTCTTACAGGGACACCCCTCCACTTT.

This sequence joins TRBV9 and TRBJ1-3; 9 positions agree with TRBD1. V was clipped by 10 bases and J by 3 bases; unmatched bases: 8. The germline V gene encodes CDR1 SGDLS and CDR2 YYNGEE. This CDR3 has 14 amino acids. CDR3 nucleotide sequence: TGTGCCGGTAACAGGGGGCTATATGGAAACACCATATATTTT. Residues: CAGNRGLYGNTIYF.

The CDR3 DNA reads TGTGCCAGCAGCTTACCGGGAGTCATTTATGGCTACACCTTC. Translation: CASSLPGVIYGYTF. The chain recombines TRBV7-9 with TRBJ1-2, with unresolved D. Trimming stripped 2 bases from V and 5 bases from J, with 12 bases between. This CDR3 has 14 residues. Germline loops: CDR1 SEHNR, CDR2 FQNEAQ (reference sequence).

The CDR3 sequence: CASRQGLNTEAFF. The CDR3 DNA sequence: TGTGCCAGCAGACAGGGACTGAACACTGAAGCTTTCTTT. The gene calls are TRBV14 and TRBJ1-1, with TRBD1 as a possible D gene (6 bases). Germline CDR1 is SGHDN and CDR2 is FVKESK. The CDR3 is 13 amino acids. The ends were cut back, 6 bases at V and 0 bases at J, with 8 bases in the middle.

V is TRBV4-1 and J is TRBJ2-7; maybe TRBD2 (5 bases). The V gene lost 1 base and the J gene lost 0 bases, with 7 bases spanning the gap. In germline, CDR1 is MGHRA, CDR2 YSYEKL. This CDR3 has 14 amino acids. CDR3 in amino acids: CASSQGTLSYEQYF. In DNA form, the CDR3 reads TGCGCCAGCAGCCAAGGGACTCTCTCCTACGAGCAGTACTTC.

Comment on this clone: Additional DNA sequences in this sample encode the identical CDR3. The V call is TRBV5-4, the J call TRBJ2-7; TRBD1 might be the D (5 bases). CDR3 length equals 14 residues. V lost 2 bases to trimming and J lost 0 bases, with 9 bases between them. Germline V gene sequence: CDR1 SGHNT, CDR2 YYREEE (reference sequence). The chain's CDR3 is CASSFGQGSYEQYF. The DNA for the CDR3 is TGTGCCAGCAGCTTCGGGCAGGGCTCCTACGAGCAGTACTTC.

The chain combines TRBV29-1 with TRBJ1-2, with D possibly matching TRBD1 (6 bases). V was shortened by 2 bases and J by 5 bases, with 9 bases between the two germline ends. The CDR3 is made up of 12 amino acids. Germline values: CDR1 SQVTM, CDR2 ANQGSEA. The CDR3 region is CSVERQGYGYTF. The CDR3 DNA sequence: TGCAGCGTTGAAAGGCAGGGGTATGGCTACACCTTC.

V usage is TRBV25-1 and J usage is TRBJ1-1, with 9 nucleotides matching TRBD1. Germline V CDR1 and CDR2: MGHDK, SYGVNS. This CDR3 contains 14 residues. Losses at the gene ends were 0 bases for V and 8 bases for J; bases not matched to a gene: 4. DNA for the CDR3: TGTGCCAGCAGTGAATATGATGGGACAGGGGAAGCTTTCTTT. As protein: CASSEYDGTGEAFF.

The chain is built from TRBV10-3 and TRBJ2-5, with 8 positions matching TRBD1. Germline CDR1 and CDR2: ENHRY and SYGVKD. The V gene end was trimmed by 10 bases and the J gene end by 2 bases; junction bases not matched to a gene: 9. The CDR3 sequence is 14 residues long. CDR3 sequence (DNA): TGTGCCACCGGACAGGGCCCCCTGCAAGAGACCCAGTACTTC. Encoded protein: CATGQGPLQETQYF.

The chain carries TRBV27 and TRBJ2-7, with D perhaps matching TRBD1 (6 bases). There are 12 residues in the CDR3. Looked up from germline, CDR1 is MNHEY and CDR2 is SMNVEV (reference sequence). Trimming pared 4 bases from V and 4 bases from J, leaving 8 bases between. The CDR3 spells CASSSGQYEQYF. CDR3 bases: TGTGCCAGCAGTTCAGGACAGTACGAGCAGTACTTC.

In its sample, this clone was seen a few times. V and J are TRBV4-3 and TRBJ1-1; D not resolved. The CDR3 totals 16 residues. Trimming stripped 0 bases from V and 1 base from J, with 12 bases between. Per the germline V gene, CDR1 is LGHNA and CDR2 is YSLEER. This CDR3 reads CASSQDRGAGNTEAFF. The CDR3, as DNA: TGCGCCAGCAGCCAAGATCGGGGAGCTGGGAACACTGAAGCTTTCTTT.